Presented here are 5 T cell receptor beta chains from one specimen sequenced in a study of early T cells in non-severe SARS-CoV-2 infection. TCRdb fed the 5' RACE reads into MiXCR, producing one record per CDR3 protein. This sample has tens of thousands of distinct CDR3 sequences, with 9% to 15% found just once. The source material was whole blood. Receptors were obtained from an adult who was a healthcare worker with PCR-confirmed SARS-CoV-2 infection or an uninfected control (not recorded which).

With respect to this clonotype: A clone one base away is much larger, so this may be a read error. The chain has TRBV6-5 and TRBJ1-6; D perhaps matches TRBD1 (6 bases). CDR3 length: 17 amino acids. In germline, CDR1 is MNHEY, CDR2 SVGAGI. The CDR3 nucleotides are TGTGCCAGCAGTCTTGACTCGGAACAGGGCCCTAATTCACCCCTCCGCTTT. It is translated as CASSLDSEQGPNSPLRF.

This clonotype was seen repeatedly, ten times or more. J is TRBJ1-5 and V is TRBV7-2; D is undetermined. V was pared by 1 base and J by 6 bases, with 7 bases between. This CDR3 is 13 amino acids long. Germline V gene sequence: CDR1 SGHTA, CDR2 FQGNSA. CDR3 protein: CASSLVLGQPQHF. The CDR3 DNA follows: TGTGCCAGCAGCTTAGTATTAGGTCAGCCCCAGCATTTT.

This clonotype has at least ten counts. The chain combines TRBV18 with TRBJ2-1, with D possibly being TRBD1 (5 bases). The CDR3 covers 16 residues. The germline CDR1 and CDR2 sequences are KGHSH and LQKENI. Between the trimmed V and J ends, which lost 0 bases and 1 base, there was a span of 10 bases. CDR3 bases: TGTGCCAGCTCACCACCGGGCCCAGGGTCCTACAATGAGCAGTTCTTC. Its protein is CASSPPGPGSYNEQFF.

At least ten counts were recorded for this clonotype. The chain has TRBV10-3 and TRBJ2-7; D call uncertain. Trimming removed 4 bases from V and 7 bases from J, with 11 bases in between. The CDR3 is 12 amino acids. Looked up from germline, CDR1 is ENHRY and CDR2 is SYGVKD. Here the CDR3 reads CAISGGKGEQYF. The CDR3 DNA reads as TGTGCCATCAGTGGTGGAAAAGGGGAGCAGTACTTC.

This clonotype was seen more than once but under ten times. The chain has TRBV29-1 and TRBJ1-2; D is perhaps TRBD1 (5 bases). The V gene's germline CDR1 is SQVTM and CDR2 ANQGSEA. The CDR3 consists of 12 residues. V dropped 4 bases and J dropped 4 bases, with 10 bases sitting between them. The CDR3 DNA reads TGCAGCGTTGTCGACAGTACCTATGGCTACACCTTC. It specifies CSVVDSTYGYTF.